The rows below give T cell receptor beta chains drawn from one sample of a study of PD-L1 blockade in urothelial cancer. The data were produced by immunoSEQ multiplex PCR, yet TCRdb's version contains in-frame clones alone and is incomplete. The sample carries about 23,000 clones, 90% to 95% recorded once. The sample in question was PBMCs, obtained around atezolizumab (anti-PD-L1) treatment. These receptors were obtained from a woman aged 55-70 years with urothelial cancer. The CDR3 runs from the conserved cysteine through the conserved F or W. Clone size appears in some rows only: once, few, many, or a class for an expanded clone.

J | V | size | CDR3
TRBJ1-1 | TRBV6-5 | NA | CASSSPQEAFF
TRBJ1-1 | TRBV29-1 | once | CSARSGTDTEAFF
TRBJ1-2 | TRBV19 | NA | CASSIRRGTDNYGYTF
TRBJ1-6 | TRBV18 | NA | CASSPRPGQGYNSPLHF
TRBJ2-7 | TRBV7-2 | NA | CASSLEQGYEQYF
TRBJ2-3 | TRBV5-1 | NA | CASSLIRAGGDTQYF
TRBJ1-2 | TRBV27 | NA | CASSLRLTATGGYTF
TRBJ2-7 | TRBV7-2 | NA | CASSSLTGVWYEQYF
TRBJ1-1 | TRBV28 | NA | CASSSGTGTLNTEAFF
TRBJ1-5 | TRBV19 | NA | CASSPHRGENQPQHF
TRBJ2-1 | TRBV11-2 | NA | CASSSRGYNEQFF
TRBJ2-3 | TRBV6-1 | NA | CASSGLAVNGADTQYF
TRBJ2-3 | TRBV28 | NA | CASSPPGLSTDTQYF
TRBJ2-1 | TRBV19 | NA | CASAGATYNEQFF
TRBJ2-7 | TRBV7-9 | NA | CASSQASGSYEQYF
TRBJ2-7 | TRBV6-1 | NA | CASSRERGAGAEQYF
TRBJ1-1 | TRBV27 | once | CASSLRYGEEMNTEAFF
TRBJ1-5 | TRBV18 | NA | CASSLGQGPQHF
TRBJ2-1 | TRBV18 | few | CASSTGQGRLNNEQFF
TRBJ1-2 | TRBV19 | NA | CASSSGTADSPIYGYTF
TRBJ2-1 | TRBV18 | NA | CASSTGGSNEQFF
TRBJ1-2 | TRBV28 | NA | CASRVTGVQGYTF
TRBJ1-5 | TRBV9 | NA | CASTPGTGVQPQHF
TRBJ2-1 | TRBV4-3 | NA | CASSQDTSGYNEQFF
TRBJ1-2 | TRBV18 | NA | CASSPGDRGNGYTF
TRBJ1-1 | TRBV4-3 | NA | CASSQARWTEAFF
TRBJ2-7 | TRBV6-5 | NA | CASSYSGGGYSEQYF
TRBJ1-1 | TRBV5-4 | NA | CASSVGGRGRTEAFF
TRBJ2-5 | TRBV2 | once | CASSETRGVGETQYF
TRBJ1-2 | TRBV7-6 | NA | CASSPDRANYGYTF
TRBJ2-2 | TRBV7-3 | NA | CASSQFLTGDDTGELFF
TRBJ1-1 | TRBV28 | NA | CASSKLTGGPEAFF
TRBJ2-4 | TRBV19 | NA | CASSTEGWGKNIQYF
TRBJ2-3 | TRBV5-5 | NA | CASSFGRGLDTQYF
TRBJ1-1 | TRBV19 | once | CASSISGRTEAFF
TRBJ1-1 | TRBV7-2 | NA | CASSSPRRGQFLAFF
TRBJ1-1 | TRBV19 | NA | CASSRLQETNTEAFF
TRBJ1-2 | TRBV28 | NA | CASSQDFSWYGYTF
TRBJ2-5 | TRBV7-2 | NA | CASSLGRASGQETQYF
TRBJ2-7 | TRBV5-5 | once | CASSGTGTFVYEQYF
TRBJ2-7 | TRBV21-1 | NA | CAYDDRERTYEQYF
TRBJ2-2 | TRBV5-1 | NA | CASSDFGELFF